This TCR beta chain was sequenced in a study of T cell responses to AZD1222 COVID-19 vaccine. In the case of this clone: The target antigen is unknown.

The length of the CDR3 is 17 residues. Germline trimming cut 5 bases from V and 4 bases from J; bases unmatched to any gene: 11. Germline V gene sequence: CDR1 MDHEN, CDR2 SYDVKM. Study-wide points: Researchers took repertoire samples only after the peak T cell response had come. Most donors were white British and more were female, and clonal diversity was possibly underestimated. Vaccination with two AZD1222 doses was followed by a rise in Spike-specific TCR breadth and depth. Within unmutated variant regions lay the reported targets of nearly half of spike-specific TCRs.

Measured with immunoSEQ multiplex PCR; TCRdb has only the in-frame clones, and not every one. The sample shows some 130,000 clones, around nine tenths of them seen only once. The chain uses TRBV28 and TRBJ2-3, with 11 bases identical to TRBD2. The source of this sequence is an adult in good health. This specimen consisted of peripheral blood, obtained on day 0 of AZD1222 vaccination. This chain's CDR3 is CASSLGTSGLRPDTQYF. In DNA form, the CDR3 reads TGTGCCAGCAGTCTTGGGACTAGCGGATTGAGGCCAGATACGCAGTATTTT. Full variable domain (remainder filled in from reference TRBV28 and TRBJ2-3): DVKVTQSSRYLVKRTGEKVFLECVQDMDHENMFWYRQDPGLGLRLIYFSYDVKMKEKGDIPEGYSVSREKKERFSLILESASTNQTSMYLCASSLGTSGLRPDTQYFGPGTRLTVL.